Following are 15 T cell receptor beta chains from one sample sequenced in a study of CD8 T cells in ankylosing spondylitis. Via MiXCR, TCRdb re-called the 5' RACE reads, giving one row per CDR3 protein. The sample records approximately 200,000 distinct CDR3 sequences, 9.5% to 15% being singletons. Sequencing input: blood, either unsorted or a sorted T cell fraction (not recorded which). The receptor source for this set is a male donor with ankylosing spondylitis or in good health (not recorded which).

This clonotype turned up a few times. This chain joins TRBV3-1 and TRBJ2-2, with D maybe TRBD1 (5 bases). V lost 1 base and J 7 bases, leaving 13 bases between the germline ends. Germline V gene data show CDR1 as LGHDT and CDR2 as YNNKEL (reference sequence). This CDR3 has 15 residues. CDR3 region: CASSQGGLMDGELFF. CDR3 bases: TGTGCCAGCAGCCAAGGGGGCCTCATGGACGGGGAGCTGTTTTTT.

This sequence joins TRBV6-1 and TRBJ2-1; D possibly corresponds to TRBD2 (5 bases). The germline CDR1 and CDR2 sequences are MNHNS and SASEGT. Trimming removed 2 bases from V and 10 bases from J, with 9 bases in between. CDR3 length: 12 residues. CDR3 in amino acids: CASSELAGEQFF. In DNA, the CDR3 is TGTGCCAGCAGTGAACTAGCTGGGGAGCAGTTCTTC.

This chain's CDR3 is CAFLGQDTEAFF. The CDR3 DNA reads TGTGCCTTCTTGGGGCAGGACACTGAAGCTTTCTTT. The J gene is TRBJ1-1, the V gene TRBV30; tentative D call: TRBD1 (5 bases). Trimming shortened V by 7 bases and J by 3 bases, and 12 bases separated the two germline ends. Germline values: CDR1 GTSNPN, CDR2 SVGIG (reference sequence). CDR3 size: 12 residues.

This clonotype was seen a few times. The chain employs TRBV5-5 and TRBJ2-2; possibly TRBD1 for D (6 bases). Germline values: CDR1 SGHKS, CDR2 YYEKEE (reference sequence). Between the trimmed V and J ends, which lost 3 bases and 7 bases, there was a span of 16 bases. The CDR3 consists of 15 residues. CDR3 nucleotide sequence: TGTGCCAGCAGCTGGGTCATACAGGGATTCGGGGAGCTGTTTTTT. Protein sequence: CASSWVIQGFGELFF.

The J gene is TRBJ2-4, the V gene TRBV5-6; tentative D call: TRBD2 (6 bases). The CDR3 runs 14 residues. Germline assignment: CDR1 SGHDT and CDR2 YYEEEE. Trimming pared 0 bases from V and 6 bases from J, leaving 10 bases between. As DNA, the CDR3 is TGTGCCAGCAGCTTGGCTGGGGACTTAAACATTCAGTACTTC. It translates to CASSLAGDLNIQYF.

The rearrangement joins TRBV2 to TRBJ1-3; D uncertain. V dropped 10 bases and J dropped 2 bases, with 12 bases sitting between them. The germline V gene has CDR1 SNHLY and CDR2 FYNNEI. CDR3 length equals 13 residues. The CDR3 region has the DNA TGTGCCATCCGCGTGATGCCTGGAAACACCATATATTTT. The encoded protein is CAIRVMPGNTIYF.

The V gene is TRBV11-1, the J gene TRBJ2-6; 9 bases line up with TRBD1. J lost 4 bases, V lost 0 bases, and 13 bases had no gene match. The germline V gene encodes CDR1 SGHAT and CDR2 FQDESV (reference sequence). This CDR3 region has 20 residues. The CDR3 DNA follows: TGTGCCAGCAGCTTAGCGGTTGGAACAGGGGGCGCGTCCGGGGCCAACGTCCTGACTTTC. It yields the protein CASSLAVGTGGASGANVLTF. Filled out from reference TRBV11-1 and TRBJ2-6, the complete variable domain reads EAEVAQSPRYKITEKSQAVAFWCDPISGHATLYWYRQILGQGPELLVQFQDESVVDDSQLPKDRFSAERLKGVDSTLKIQPAELGDSAMYLCASSLAVGTGGASGANVLTFGAGSRLTVL.

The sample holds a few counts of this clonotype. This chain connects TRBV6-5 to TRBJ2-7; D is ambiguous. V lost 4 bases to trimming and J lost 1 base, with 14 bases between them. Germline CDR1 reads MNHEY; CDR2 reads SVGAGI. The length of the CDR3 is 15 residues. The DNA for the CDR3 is TGTGCCAGCAGTTCCGAAGTCCGTCCATCCTACGAGCAGTACTTC. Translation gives CASSSEVRPSYEQYF.

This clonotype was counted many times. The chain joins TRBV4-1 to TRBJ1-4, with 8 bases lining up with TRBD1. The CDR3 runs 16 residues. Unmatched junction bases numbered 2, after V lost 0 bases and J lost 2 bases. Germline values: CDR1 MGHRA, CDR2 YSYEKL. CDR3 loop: CASSQDWDRTNEKLFF. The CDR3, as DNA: TGCGCCAGCAGCCAAGATTGGGACAGGACTAATGAAAAACTGTTTTTT.

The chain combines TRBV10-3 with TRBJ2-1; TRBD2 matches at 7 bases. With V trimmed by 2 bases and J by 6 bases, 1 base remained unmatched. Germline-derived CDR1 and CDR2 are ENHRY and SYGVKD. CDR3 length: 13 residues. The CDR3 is CAISEGGVNEQFF. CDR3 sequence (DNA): TGTGCCATCAGTGAGGGGGGGGTCAATGAGCAGTTCTTC.

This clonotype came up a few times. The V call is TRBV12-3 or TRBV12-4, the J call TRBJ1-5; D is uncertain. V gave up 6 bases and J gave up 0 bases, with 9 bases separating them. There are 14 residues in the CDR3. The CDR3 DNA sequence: TGTGCCAGCAGCGGCGGTGATAGCAATCAGCCCCAGCATTTT. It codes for CASSGGDSNQPQHF.

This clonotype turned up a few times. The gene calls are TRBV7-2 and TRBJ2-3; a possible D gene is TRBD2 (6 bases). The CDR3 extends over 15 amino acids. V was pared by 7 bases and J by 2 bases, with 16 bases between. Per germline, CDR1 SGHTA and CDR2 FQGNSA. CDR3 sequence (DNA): TGTGCCAGCACCCTCGGGCTAGCGACCACAGATACGCAGTATTTT. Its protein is CASTLGLATTDTQYF.

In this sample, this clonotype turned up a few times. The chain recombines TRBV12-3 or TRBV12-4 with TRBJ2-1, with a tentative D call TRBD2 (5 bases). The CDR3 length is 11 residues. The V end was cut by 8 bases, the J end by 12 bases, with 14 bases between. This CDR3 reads CASATGDGQFF. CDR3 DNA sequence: TGTGCCAGCGCTACCGGGGATGGGCAGTTCTTC.

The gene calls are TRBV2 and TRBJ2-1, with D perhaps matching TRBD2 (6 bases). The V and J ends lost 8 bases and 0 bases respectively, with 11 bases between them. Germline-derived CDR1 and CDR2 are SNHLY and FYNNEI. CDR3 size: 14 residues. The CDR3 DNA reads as TGTGCCAGCTATCGGGGGTACTCCTACAATGAGCAGTTCTTC. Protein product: CASYRGYSYNEQFF.

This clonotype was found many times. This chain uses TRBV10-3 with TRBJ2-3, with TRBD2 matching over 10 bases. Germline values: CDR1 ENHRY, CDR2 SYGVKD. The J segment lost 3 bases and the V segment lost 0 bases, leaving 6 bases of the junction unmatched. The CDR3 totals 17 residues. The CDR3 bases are TGTGCCATCAGTGAGTCTCCAGCGGGAGGGACAACAGATACGCAGTATTTT. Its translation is CAISESPAGGTTDTQYF.